These T cell receptor beta chains were read from a single sample in a study of T cell repertoires in cytomegalovirus infection. MiXCR, run by TCRdb on the reads, gives a single entry per CDR3 protein. The table has roughly 500,000 distinct CDR3 sequences, 25% to 35% seen once. These TCRs' antigens remain unknown. This specimen was cultured PBMCs, taken from culture after CMV antigen stimulation. These receptors all come from a human donor in good health (CMV status not recorded). Some clones in this sample may be carry-over from other donors' samples. Both conserved end residues are part of each CDR3. The D gene is left open where the match is weak. Clone size appears in some rows only: once, few, many, or a class for an expanded clone.

J | size | D | V | CDR3 | DNA
TRBJ1-2 | . | . | TRBV5-6 | CASSVATVNYGYTF | TGTGCCAGCAGCGTCGCGACAGTAAACTATGGCTACACCTTC
TRBJ2-1 | few | . | TRBV7-2 | CASSPPFSNEQFF | TGTGCCAGCAGCCCCCCTTTCTCCAATGAGCAGTTCTTC
TRBJ2-5 | . | . | TRBV28 | CASTHLGGTAGGAQYF | TGTGCCAGCACCCACCTAGGAGGGACAGCCGGGGGGGCCCAGTACTTC
TRBJ2-7 | . | TRBD1 | TRBV7-2 | CASSPTGTGGYEQYF | TGTGCCAGCAGCCCCACCGGGACAGGGGGCTACGAGCAGTACTTC
TRBJ2-7 | few | TRBD2 | TRBV7-2 | CASSSRLAGVISEQYF | TGTGCCAGCAGCTCTAGGCTAGCGGGAGTAATCAGCGAGCAGTACTTC
TRBJ2-2 | few | . | TRBV7-2 | CASRRGEELFF | TGTGCCAGCCGACGTGGGGAGGAGCTGTTTTTT
TRBJ2-3 | . | . | TRBV11-1 | CASSPLLTDTQYF | TGTGCCAGCAGCCCCTTACTCACAGATACGCAGTATTTT
TRBJ2-3 | . | TRBD2 | TRBV6-1 | CASSGREGIRSTDTQYF | TGTGCCAGCAGTGGCAGGGAGGGTATTCGTAGCACAGATACGCAGTATTTT
TRBJ2-6 | . | TRBD1 | TRBV7-8 | CASSLIEGQGGSGANVLTF | TGTGCCAGCAGCTTGATTGAGGGACAGGGAGGCTCTGGGGCCAACGTCCTGACTTTC
TRBJ2-2 | . | . | TRBV24-1 | CATSAPSGSGELFF | TGTGCCACCAGTGCTCCAAGCGGCTCCGGGGAGCTGTTTTTT
TRBJ2-1 | . | TRBD2 | TRBV11-3 | CASSTTSLAGGGDEQFF | TGTGCCAGCAGCACTACCTCGCTAGCGGGAGGCGGGGATGAGCAGTTCTTC
TRBJ2-3 | many | . | TRBV7-2 | CASSYKDTQYF | TGTGCCAGCAGCTACAAAGATACGCAGTATTTT
TRBJ1-6 | . | . | TRBV19 | CASRGQGNRDSPLHF | TGTGCCAGTAGGGGCCAAGGGAACAGGGACTCACCCCTCCACTTT
TRBJ2-1 | . | . | TRBV19 | CASSGGLAGRNSYNEQFF | TGTGCCAGTAGTGGGGGACTCGCAGGTCGGAACTCCTACAATGAGCAGTTCTTC
TRBJ2-7 | . | . | TRBV12-3/TRBV12-4 | CASSYTREQYF | TGTGCCAGCAGCTACACCCGGGAGCAGTACTTC
TRBJ2-3 | few | . | TRBV5-4 | CASSGPGHTQYF | TGTGCCAGCAGCGGCCCGGGGCATACGCAGTATTTT
TRBJ1-2 | . | . | TRBV7-2 | CASNSTYGYTF | TGTGCCAGCAACTCAACATATGGATACACCTTC
TRBJ2-1 | few | . | TRBV7-9 | CASSLYRADNEQFF | TGTGCCAGCAGCTTATACCGGGCCGACAATGAGCAGTTCTTC
TRBJ2-2 | few | . | TRBV7-8 | CASSLPERRGTRTGELFF | TGTGCCAGCAGCTTACCCGAGCGGCGTGGGACGCGCACCGGGGAGCTGTTTTTT
TRBJ1-5 | few | . | TRBV6-6 | CASSYGRAASNQPQHF | TGTGCCAGCAGTTACGGGCGGGCAGCTAGCAATCAGCCCCAGCATTTT
TRBJ1-1 | . | TRBD1 | TRBV6-5 | CASLKTGGSFEAFF | TGTGCCAGCCTTAAGACAGGGGGATCTTTTGAAGCTTTCTTT
TRBJ2-1 | . | TRBD2 | TRBV5-4 | CASSPWALAGLYNEQFF | TGTGCCAGCAGCCCCTGGGCCTTAGCGGGGTTATACAATGAGCAGTTCTTC
TRBJ2-1 | . | . | TRBV19 | CASWGGGSTYNEQFF | TGTGCCTCCTGGGGGGGCGGGAGTACCTACAATGAGCAGTTCTTC
TRBJ2-5 | . | . | TRBV6-8 | CASSYSGGFTQETQYF | TGTGCCAGCAGTTATTCGGGCGGGTTTACACAAGAGACCCAGTACTTC
TRBJ1-4 | few | . | TRBV12-3/TRBV12-4 | CASSLGRLTSMANEKLFF | TGTGCCAGCAGTTTGGGCAGGTTAACGTCCATGGCTAATGAAAAACTGTTTTTT
TRBJ2-3 | few | . | TRBV7-6 | CASSQGDLTDTQYF | TGTGCTAGCAGCCAAGGGGACCTCACAGATACGCAGTATTTT
TRBJ2-3 | few | . | TRBV7-6 | CASSLAELADTQYF | TGTGCCAGCAGCTTAGCCGAGTTAGCAGATACGCAGTATTTT
TRBJ2-3 | . | TRBD2 | TRBV10-3 | CATEPTSGRMNF | TGTGCCACCGAACCGACTAGCGGGAGGATGAATTTT
TRBJ2-1 | many | . | TRBV28 | CASRVEGFIKGEQFF | TGTGCCAGCCGTGTGGAGGGGTTTATCAAGGGTGAGCAGTTCTTC
TRBJ2-5 | many | . | TRBV7-2 | CASSLRTQETQYF | TGTGCCAGCAGCTTAAGGACTCAAGAGACCCAGTACTTC
TRBJ2-1 | . | TRBD2 | TRBV5-1 | CASSGLAGGPGEQFF | TGCGCCAGCAGCGGTTTAGCGGGAGGGCCGGGTGAGCAGTTCTTC
TRBJ1-1 | . | . | TRBV7-2 | CASSYGGRTEAFF | TGTGCCAGCAGCTATGGGGGAAGGACTGAAGCTTTCTTT
TRBJ2-7 | . | TRBD1 | TRBV12-3/TRBV12-4 | CASIPTGGYEQYF | TGTGCCAGCATCCCGACAGGGGGCTACGAGCAGTACTTC
TRBJ2-3 | few | TRBD2 | TRBV7-9 | CASREREYSDTQYF | TGTGCCAGCAGGGAGCGGGAATACTCAGATACGCAGTATTTT
TRBJ2-4 | few | TRBD2 | TRBV7-9 | CASSFPTSGSPNIQYF | TGTGCCAGCAGCTTTCCTACTAGCGGGAGTCCGAACATTCAGTACTTC
TRBJ2-1 | once | TRBD2 | TRBV6-2/TRBV6-3 | CASSYRQGFERETIYNEQFF | TGTGCCAGCAGTTACCGGCAGGGCTTTGAGCGGGAGACCATCTACAATGAGCAGTTCTTC
TRBJ2-5 | . | TRBD2 | TRBV28 | CASSPSSGGLETQYF | TGTGCCAGCAGCCCTAGTAGCGGGGGGCTGGAGACCCAGTACTTC
TRBJ2-3 | . | . | TRBV14 | CASSQVSGASTDTQYF | TGTGCCAGCAGCCAAGTTTCCGGCGCTAGCACAGATACGCAGTATTTT
TRBJ2-7 | few | . | TRBV7-9 | CASEGLGRAGASYEQYF | TGTGCCAGCGAGGGACTGGGTCGGGCCGGGGCATCCTACGAGCAGTACTTC
TRBJ1-1 | . | . | TRBV7-2 | CASSYIHGNTEAFF | TGTGCCAGCAGCTATATTCATGGGAACACTGAAGCTTTCTTT
TRBJ2-1 | many | . | TRBV6-5 | CASSYSWGSYNEQFF | TGTGCCAGCAGTTACTCTTGGGGATCCTACAATGAGCAGTTCTTC
TRBJ1-1 | . | . | TRBV7-2 | CASSLGGARISEAFF | TGTGCCAGCAGCTTAGGGGGGGCGCGTATATCTGAAGCTTTCTTT
TRBJ2-5 | . | . | TRBV6-2/TRBV6-3 | CASSYPAAETIQETQYF | TGTGCCAGCAGTTACCCGGCGGCGGAGACGATCCAAGAGACCCAGTACTTC
TRBJ2-1 | . | TRBD2 | TRBV6-2/TRBV6-3 | CASSYRGLAGVTGEQFF | TGTGCCAGCAGTTATAGGGGACTAGCGGGAGTCACTGGTGAGCAGTTCTTC
TRBJ2-1 | . | TRBD2 | TRBV5-1 | CASSWNSGRYNEQFF | TGCGCCAGCAGCTGGAATAGCGGGAGGTACAATGAGCAGTTCTTC
TRBJ2-3 | few | . | TRBV11-2 | CASSLVKAGTDTQYF | TGTGCCAGCAGCTTAGTGAAAGCAGGCACAGATACGCAGTATTTT
TRBJ1-1 | . | TRBD1 | TRBV7-6 | CVSSFPTGVKAEAFF | TGTGTCAGCAGCTTCCCTACAGGGGTTAAGGCTGAAGCTTTCTTT
TRBJ1-2 | . | . | TRBV20-1 | CSASGEGTGYGYTF | TGCAGTGCTTCAGGGGAGGGGACGGGCTATGGCTACACCTTC
TRBJ1-6 | . | . | TRBV28 | CASSFRGNSPLHF | TGTGCCAGCAGTTTTAGGGGAAATTCACCCCTCCACTTT
TRBJ1-2 | . | TRBD1 | TRBV19 | CASKLDREDDGYTF | TGTGCCAGTAAGTTAGACAGGGAGGATGATGGCTACACCTTC
TRBJ1-5 | . | . | TRBV20-1 | CSARVDKGSLKNQPQHF | TGCAGTGCTAGAGTGGACAAGGGTTCCCTTAAGAATCAGCCCCAGCATTTT
TRBJ2-1 | . | . | TRBV7-2 | CASRMRSSSYNEQFF | TGTGCCAGCAGAATGAGATCTAGCTCCTACAATGAGCAGTTCTTC
TRBJ2-5 | . | TRBD1 | TRBV24-1 | CATSEPQPGQKETQYF | TGTGCCACCAGTGAACCCCAGCCGGGACAGAAAGAGACCCAGTACTTC
TRBJ1-3 | . | . | TRBV5-4 | CASSKLQGPGNTIYF | TGTGCCAGCAGCAAACTGCAGGGGCCTGGAAACACCATATATTTT
TRBJ1-2 | few | TRBD1 | TRBV29-1 | CSVLRDRVDYGYTF | TGCAGCGTTCTCCGGGACAGGGTCGACTATGGCTACACCTTC
TRBJ2-2 | . | TRBD2 | TRBV12-3/TRBV12-4 | CASNSGTSGRAEGELFF | TGTGCCAGCAATTCCGGGACTAGCGGGAGGGCCGAGGGGGAGCTGTTTTTT
TRBJ1-2 | . | . | TRBV28 | CASSFRPSGYTF | TGTGCCAGCAGTTTCAGGCCCTCTGGCTACACCTTC
TRBJ2-5 | few | . | TRBV7-2 | CASSWSLGAWETQYF | TGTGCCAGCAGCTGGAGCCTGGGGGCTTGGGAGACCCAGTACTTC
TRBJ2-1 | . | TRBD2 | TRBV20-1 | CSAIAGQNEQFF | TGCAGTGCTATAGCGGGACAAAATGAGCAGTTCTTC